This record looks at one TCR beta chain sequence and its context. What it recognizes is unknown. Both 60 Vbeta primers and 13 Jbeta primers went into the PCR. Here immunoSEQ multiplex PCR was the method, and the copy in TCRdb shows in-frame clones only, minus some. The sample has about 150,000 clones; approximately 83% are singletons. The data are from a study of cytomegalovirus exposure and HLA in healthy donors. There are 17 residues in the CDR3. Germline V lookup: CDR1 SGHRS, CDR2 YFSETQ. V shed 4 bases, J shed 7 bases, and the junction held 15 bases outside the gene matches. The study's findings and limits: Links to common viral pathogens appeared, in a later analysis, for several of the most significant clusters. The study reported that TCR beta sequences accurately predicted HLA-A and HLA-B alleles in most subjects. Apart from CMV serostatus, no immune exposure information was available. Sequencing had likely introduced a cluster of highly shared sequence variants as an artifact.

Sequencing was carried out using PBMCs. This chain uses TRBV5-1 with TRBJ2-3; 10 bases line up with TRBD2. The TCR comes from a woman between 18 and 29 years old in good health and CMV-seronegative. CDR3 amino acids: CASSRIEVLAGSNTQYF. Written as DNA, the CDR3 is TGCGCCAGCAGCCGTATTGAGGTACTAGCGGGGTCTAATACGCAGTATTTT.